This TCR beta chain stems from a study of control samples from healthy donors and cancer patients. Profiling relied on immunoSEQ multiplex PCR, and the TCRdb table lists in-frame clones only, not all of them. In the table there are 70,000 or so clones, under 90% of which are singletons. The clonotype comes from a man between 45 and 60 years old in good health. The sample consisted of blood.

CDR3 amino acids: CASSTRQGARGYTF. CDR3 DNA sequence: TGTGCCAGCAGCACCCGACAGGGGGCGCGGGGCTACACCTTC. The chain combines TRBV7-2 with TRBJ1-2; 10 nucleotides match TRBD1. CDR3 length equals 14 residues. Trimming cost V 5 bases and J 8 bases; bases outside gene matches: 8. Germline V gives CDR1 SGHTA, CDR2 FQGNSA.